The subject of this entry is one T cell receptor (beta chain). This clone came up once. What this receptor recognizes is not known. No base-level quality is on record; no much larger clone is a single base apart. Library creation used the immunoSEQ multiplex PCR assay. Rearranged TCR beta chain sequences were amplified with the hsTCRB Kit following the manufacturer's protocol. An Illumina MiSeq was used to sequence the TCRB libraries. The original methods were these. The kit vendor's proprietary platform handled demultiplexing, trimming and gene mapping. The table was pulled from immuneACCESS by TCRdb, which kept in-frame rearrangements only. Such tables lose some clones; where checked, under half of the loss comes from unresolved V genes, and the rest has no known cause. That table furnishes V, J and clone size, whereas the DNA furnished D and trimming. Counted in this sample were over 30,000 clones; roughly 89% of them appeared once. Clones ranked in the top ten supply approximately 12% of the sample.

This specimen belongs to a study of a mutant IDH1 vaccine in newly diagnosed glioma (TCRdb year 2021). Background for the entire study: In the chemotherapy-containing groups, vaccination started alongside temozolomide cycles, whereas in patients who had radiotherapy alone it started 4-6 weeks after radiotherapy. Of the approximately 30 treated patients, about 62% were male and around 38% were female, and a mean age of roughly 37 years was recorded. Prior to enrollment, standard therapy consisting of radiotherapy alone, temozolomide alone, or radiochemotherapy with temozolomide had been administered to patients, with the combination being received by most patients. Visit V12 was the week-35 safety follow-up and visit V13 was the week-47 end of study. Peripheral blood was collected at six visits: V03 (baseline), V05, V07, V10, V12 and V13. Longitudinal TCRB deep sequencing was performed for roughly 25 treated patients wherever samples were available for exploratory analyses.

The germline V gene sets CDR1 to LGHNA and CDR2 to YNFKEQ. Trimming at the junction amounts to 1 base on V and 6 bases on J, and the germline ends lie 13 bases apart. The CDR3, from cysteine to phenylalanine, totals 14 residues. Just the 42-base CDR3 DNA is kept, in frame starting at base 1. The time point tag for this specimen amounts to: week 47, end of study. Each vaccine dose, consisting of 300 ug of a 20-mer mutant IDH1 peptide in Montanide, was administered subcutaneously with topical imiquimod. Across visits V03 through V10, patients got a total of eight vaccinations, given in weeks 1, 3, 5, 7, 11, 15, 19 and 23. The donors had newly diagnosed IDH1-mutant astrocytomas of WHO grade 3 or 4 that showed loss of nuclear ATRX. The samples were drawn from NOA16, a multicentre, single-arm, open-label phase I trial in Germany that tested a mutant IDH1 peptide vaccine in humans for the first time. Genomic DNA for TCRB sequencing was extracted from EDTA blood using the DNeasy Blood and Tissue Kit.

Study-level results and caveats: Across multiple MHC alleles, vaccine-induced immune responses were seen in about 93% of patients. Pseudoprogression seemed to be unrelated to changes in the top peripheral T cell clonotypes found by TCRB sequencing. It was noted by the authors that analyses of patient blood samples could not be reproduced owing to sample limitations. Availability determined which PBMC samples were chosen for TCRB deep sequencing.

This clonotype originated in a woman in her 30s with glioma. The sequence joins TRBV4-2 to TRBJ2-7; the D segment cannot be called with confidence. This specimen consisted of PBMCs, obtained from a glioma patient whose treatment included an IDH1 peptide vaccine. The DNA sequence is given as TGTGCCAGCAGCCAAGGCTATACCCCGCTCGAGCAGTACTTC. It encodes CASSQGYTPLEQYF.